The rows below give T cell receptor beta chains drawn from one sample of a study of identical twins. TCRdb passed the 5' RACE reads through MiXCR, listing each CDR3 protein once. The sample shows some 900,000 distinct CDR3 sequences, roughly an eighth of them seen only once. This same sample was also taken into another study, of yellow fever vaccine responses in identical twins.

Sample: PBMCs. The receptors originated from a woman under 30 in good health. The CDR3 runs from the conserved cysteine through the conserved F or W. D genes are given only for firm matches. The size field is filled for only some rows; it gives once, few, many or a size class.

d_gene	v_gene	j_gene	abundance	CDR3nt	CDR3aa
-	TRBV29-1	TRBJ2-1	-	TGCAGCGTTGAACCCCTGGAGCGGAGTTCCTACAATGAGCAGTTCTTC	CSVEPLERSSYNEQFF
-	TRBV24-1	TRBJ2-1	-	TGTGCCACCAGTGGGGGCAGGGAATACAATGAGCAGTTCTTC	CATSGGREYNEQFF
TRBD1	TRBV27	TRBJ1-5	many	TGTGCCAGCAGTTTAACAGGGGCTGATCAGCCCCAGCATTTT	CASSLTGADQPQHF
-	TRBV6-5	TRBJ1-5	many	TGTGCCAGCAGTTACGCAGGGAATCAGCCCCAGCATTTT	CASSYAGNQPQHF
-	TRBV28	TRBJ1-2	few	TGTGCCAGCAGTGTTGAGGGGCCCTATGGCTACACCTTC	CASSVEGPYGYTF
-	TRBV20-1	TRBJ2-3	-	TGCAGTGCTTATCTCTGGCGGGAACGCACAGATACGCAGTATTTT	CSAYLWRERTDTQYF
TRBD2	TRBV24-1	TRBJ2-1	-	TGTGCCACCAGTGATCCAGGACTAGCGGGAGAGACTGAGCAGTTCTTC	CATSDPGLAGETEQFF
TRBD1	TRBV6-1	TRBJ2-6	few	TGTGCCAGCAGTAAGACAGGGATAGCCAACGTCCTGACTTTC	CASSKTGIANVLTF
-	TRBV4-1	TRBJ2-1	few	TGCGCCAGCAGCCAAGATCGGGCACTCTTGTACAATGAGCAGTTCTTC	CASSQDRALLYNEQFF
-	TRBV24-1	TRBJ1-5	-	TGTGCCACCAGTGCTGTGGAGGATCAGCCCCAGCATTTT	CATSAVEDQPQHF
-	TRBV16	TRBJ1-3	-	TGTGCCAGCAGCCAATCAGCAGGCTCTGGAAACACCATATATTTT	CASSQSAGSGNTIYF
-	TRBV20-1	TRBJ1-6	-	TGCAGTGCTACCGGGGCCTCCTCCTATAATTCACCCCTCCACTTT	CSATGASSYNSPLHF
TRBD2	TRBV28	TRBJ2-7	many	TGTGCCAGCAGTTTCCCAGCGGGAAAACCCTACGAGCAGTACTTC	CASSFPAGKPYEQYF
-	TRBV14	TRBJ2-1	many	TGTGCCAAGCAGCACCTCCTGGGGGGGACAGTCTCCTACAATGAGCAGTTCTTC	CAKQHLLGGTVSYNEQFF
-	TRBV24-1	TRBJ1-5	many	TGTGCCACCAGTGACGCAGGGTTACAGCCCCAGCATTTT	CATSDAGLQPQHF
TRBD2	TRBV6-5	TRBJ2-1	many	TGTGCCAGCAGTTACTCGGGGCTAGCGGGAAACAATGAGCAGTTCTTC	CASSYSGLAGNNEQFF
TRBD2	TRBV14	TRBJ2-1	many	TGTGCCAGCAGCCAGGCGGGGGACGTGAGTGAGCAGTTCTTC	CASSQAGDVSEQFF
-	TRBV5-1	TRBJ2-1	few	TGCGCCAGCAGCTTGGTTGACGGCGGCCAATACAATGAGCAGTTCTTC	CASSLVDGGQYNEQFF
-	TRBV7-9	TRBJ2-1	few	TGTGCCAGCAGCGGCTTGCGGGGAGGCTCCTACAATGAGCAGTTCTTC	CASSGLRGGSYNEQFF